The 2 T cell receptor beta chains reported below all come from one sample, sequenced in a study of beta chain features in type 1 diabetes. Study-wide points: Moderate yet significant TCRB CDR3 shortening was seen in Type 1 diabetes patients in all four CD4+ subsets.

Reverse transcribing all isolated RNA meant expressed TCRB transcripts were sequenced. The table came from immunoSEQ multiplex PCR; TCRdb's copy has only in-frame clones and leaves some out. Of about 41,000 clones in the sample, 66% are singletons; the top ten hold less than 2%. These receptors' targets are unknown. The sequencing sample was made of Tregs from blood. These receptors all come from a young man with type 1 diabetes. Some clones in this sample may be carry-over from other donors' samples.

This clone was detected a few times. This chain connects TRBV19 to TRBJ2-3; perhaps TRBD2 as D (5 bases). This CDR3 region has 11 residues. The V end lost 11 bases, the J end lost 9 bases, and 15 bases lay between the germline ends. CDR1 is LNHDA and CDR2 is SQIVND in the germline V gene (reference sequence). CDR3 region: CARSEAVTQYF. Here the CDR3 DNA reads TGTGCCCGATCGGAGGCGGTAACGCAGTATTTT.

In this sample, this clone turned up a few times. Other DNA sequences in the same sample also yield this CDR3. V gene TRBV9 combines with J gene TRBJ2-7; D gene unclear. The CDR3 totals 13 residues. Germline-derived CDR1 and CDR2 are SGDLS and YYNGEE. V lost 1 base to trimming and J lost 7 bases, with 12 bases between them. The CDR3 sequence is CASSVMATGEQYF. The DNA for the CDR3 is TGTGCCAGCAGCGTAATGGCCACCGGGGAGCAGTACTTC.